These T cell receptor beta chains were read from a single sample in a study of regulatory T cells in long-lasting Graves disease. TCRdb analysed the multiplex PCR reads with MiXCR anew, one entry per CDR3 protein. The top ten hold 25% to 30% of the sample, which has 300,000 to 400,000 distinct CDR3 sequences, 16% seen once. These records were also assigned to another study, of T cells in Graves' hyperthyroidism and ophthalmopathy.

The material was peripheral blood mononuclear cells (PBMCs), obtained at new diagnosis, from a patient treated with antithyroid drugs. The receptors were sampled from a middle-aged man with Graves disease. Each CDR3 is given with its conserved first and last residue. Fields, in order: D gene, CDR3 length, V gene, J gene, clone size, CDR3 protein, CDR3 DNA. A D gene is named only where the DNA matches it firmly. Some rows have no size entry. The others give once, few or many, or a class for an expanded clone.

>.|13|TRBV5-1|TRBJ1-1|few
CASSLERNAEAFF
TGCGCCAGCAGCTTGGAACGGAACGCTGAAGCTTTCTTT
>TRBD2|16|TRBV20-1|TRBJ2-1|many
CSASWERGGRGNEQFF
TGCAGTGCTAGTTGGGAGCGGGGGGGCCGAGGTAATGAGCAGTTCTTC
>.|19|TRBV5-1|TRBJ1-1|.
CASSSALTSIIGMNTEAFF
TGCGCCAGCAGCTCGGCCCTGACATCGATCATCGGGATGAACACTGAAGCTTTCTTT
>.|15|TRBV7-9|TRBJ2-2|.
CASSFGHDYTGELFF
TGTGCCAGCAGCTTCGGACACGATTACACCGGGGAGCTGTTTTTT
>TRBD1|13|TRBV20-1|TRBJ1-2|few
CSAVRGQAYGYTF
TGCAGTGCGGTCAGGGGGCAGGCCTATGGCTACACCTTC
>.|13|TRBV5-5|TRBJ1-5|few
CASSLAKGLPQHF
TGTGCCAGCAGCTTGGCAAAGGGGTTACCCCAGCATTTT
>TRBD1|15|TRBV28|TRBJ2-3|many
CASSFAGTGADTQYF
TGTGCCAGCAGTTTCGCCGGGACAGGGGCAGATACGCAGTATTTT
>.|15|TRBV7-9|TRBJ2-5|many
CASSERRVRGQTQYF
TGTGCCAGCAGCGAGAGGAGGGTCAGGGGTCAGACCCAGTACTTC
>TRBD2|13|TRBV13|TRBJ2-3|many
CASSSRGGDTQYF
TGTGCCAGCAGCTCCCGGGGGGGAGATACGCAGTATTTT
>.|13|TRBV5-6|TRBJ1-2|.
CASSSLGLHGYTF
TGTGCCAGCAGCTCGTTAGGACTGCATGGCTACACCTTC
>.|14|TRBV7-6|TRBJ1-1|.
CASSLDGGIAEAFF
TGTGCCAGCAGCTTAGATGGAGGTATCGCTGAAGCTTTCTTT
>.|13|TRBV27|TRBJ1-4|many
CASSFQGNEKLFF
TGTGCCAGCAGTTTTCAGGGGAATGAAAAACTGTTTTTT
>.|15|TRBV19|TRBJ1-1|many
CASSIVSGQNTEAFF
TGTGCCAGTAGTATAGTTTCGGGACAGAACACTGAAGCTTTCTTT
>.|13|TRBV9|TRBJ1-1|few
CASSRSQGAEAFF
TGCGCCAGCAGCCGTTCCCAGGGAGCTGAAGCTTTCTTT
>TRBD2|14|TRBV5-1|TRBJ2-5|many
CASSLGAGEETQYF
TGCGCCAGCAGCTTGGGGGCGGGGGAAGAGACCCAGTACTTC
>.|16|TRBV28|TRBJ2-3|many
CASSAIREFFTDTQYF
TGTGCCAGCAGTGCGATCCGGGAATTTTTCACAGATACGCAGTATTTT
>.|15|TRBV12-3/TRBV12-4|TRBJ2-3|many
CASTPPRGGADTQYF
TGTGCCAGCACCCCCCCGCGGGGTGGTGCAGATACGCAGTATTTT
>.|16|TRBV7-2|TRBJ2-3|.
CASSGAGLALPDTQYF
TGTGCCAGCTCTGGGGCGGGTCTAGCCCTCCCAGATACGCAGTATTTT
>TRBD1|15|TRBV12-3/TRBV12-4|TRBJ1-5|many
CASRTGQGSNQPQHF
TGTGCCAGCAGGACCGGACAGGGGAGCAATCAGCCCCAGCATTTT
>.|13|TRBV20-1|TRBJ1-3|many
CSAKTPAGNTIYF
TGCAGTGCCAAAACACCGGCTGGAAACACCATATATTTT
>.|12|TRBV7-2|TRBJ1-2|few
CASSSSIYGYTF
TGTGCCAGCAGCTCGAGCATCTATGGCTACACCTTC
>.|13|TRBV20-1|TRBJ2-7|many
CSGNGPTSYEQYF
TGCAGTGGAAACGGGCCTACGTCCTACGAGCAGTACTTC
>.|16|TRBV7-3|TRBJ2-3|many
CASSSPGGRRTDTQYF
TGTGCCAGCAGCTCCCCGGGGGGCCGTCGCACAGATACGCAGTATTTT
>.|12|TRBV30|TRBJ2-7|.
CAWSGPYYEQYF
TGTGCCTGGTCAGGACCCTACTACGAGCAGTACTTC
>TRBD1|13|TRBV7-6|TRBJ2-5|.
CASSSRQGRGQYF
TGTGCCAGCAGCTCCCGACAGGGGAGAGGCCAGTACTTC
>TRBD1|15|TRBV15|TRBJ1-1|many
CATSKTGAGGTEAFF
TGTGCCACCAGCAAGACAGGGGCAGGGGGCACTGAAGCTTTCTTT
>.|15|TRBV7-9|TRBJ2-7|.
CASRPKGVPNYEQYF
TGTGCCAGCAGACCCAAAGGGGTACCAAACTACGAGCAGTACTTC
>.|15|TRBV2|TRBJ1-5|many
CASSGFGQVNQPQHF
TGTGCCAGCAGTGGATTTGGACAAGTCAATCAGCCCCAGCATTTT
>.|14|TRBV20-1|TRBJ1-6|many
CSARAGPNNSPLHF
TGCAGTGCTAGAGCGGGGCCGAATAATTCACCCCTCCACTTT
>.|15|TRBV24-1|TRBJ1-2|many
CATSDFRGQNYGYTF
TGTGCCACCAGTGATTTCCGAGGACAGAACTATGGCTACACCTTC
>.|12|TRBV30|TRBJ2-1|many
CAWMPPGNEQFF
TGTGCCTGGATGCCGCCAGGAAATGAGCAGTTCTTC
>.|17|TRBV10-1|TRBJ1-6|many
CASSESSGQGYDSPLHF
TGCGCCAGCAGTGAGTCCTCAGGACAAGGCTACGATTCACCCCTCCACTTT
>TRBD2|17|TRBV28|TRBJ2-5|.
CASSHVLASGALETQYF
TGTGCCAGCAGCCACGTGTTGGCTAGCGGGGCCCTAGAGACCCAGTACTTC
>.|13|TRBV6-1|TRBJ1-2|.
CASSPSLNYGYTF
TGTGCCAGCTCCCCGTCACTTAACTATGGCTACACCTTC
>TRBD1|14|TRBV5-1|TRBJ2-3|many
CASSGTGGTDTQYF
TGTGCCAGCAGCGGGACAGGGGGCACAGATACGCAGTATTTT
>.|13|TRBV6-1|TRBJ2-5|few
CASNRLIQETQYF
TGTGCCAGCAACAGACTGATACAAGAGACCCAGTACTTC
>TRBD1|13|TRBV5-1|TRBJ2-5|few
CASVPTGSETQYF
TGCGCCAGCGTACCGACAGGGTCAGAGACCCAGTACTTC
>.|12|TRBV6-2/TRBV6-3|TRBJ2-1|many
CASSGGTNEQFF
TGTGCCAGCAGCGGAGGGACTAATGAGCAGTTCTTC
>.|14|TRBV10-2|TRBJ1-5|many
CASSESGLNQPQHF
TGCGCCAGCAGTGAGTCCGGACTCAATCAGCCCCAGCATTTT
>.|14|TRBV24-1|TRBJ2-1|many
CATSDSTGPDEQFF
TGTGCCACCAGTGATTCGACAGGTCCGGATGAGCAGTTCTTC
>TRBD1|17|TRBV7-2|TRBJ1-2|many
CASSSHFRGRFGYGYTF
TGTGCCAGCAGCTCCCATTTCAGGGGGCGCTTTGGATATGGCTACACCTTC
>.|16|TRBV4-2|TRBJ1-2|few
CASSQEPAPHNYGYTF
TGTGCCAGCAGCCAAGAACCTGCACCGCACAACTATGGCTACACCTTC
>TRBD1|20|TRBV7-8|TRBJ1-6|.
CASSPTTTLMRQGGNSPLHF
TGTGCCAGCAGCCCGACGACAACCCTCATGAGACAGGGGGGAAATTCACCCCTCCACTTT